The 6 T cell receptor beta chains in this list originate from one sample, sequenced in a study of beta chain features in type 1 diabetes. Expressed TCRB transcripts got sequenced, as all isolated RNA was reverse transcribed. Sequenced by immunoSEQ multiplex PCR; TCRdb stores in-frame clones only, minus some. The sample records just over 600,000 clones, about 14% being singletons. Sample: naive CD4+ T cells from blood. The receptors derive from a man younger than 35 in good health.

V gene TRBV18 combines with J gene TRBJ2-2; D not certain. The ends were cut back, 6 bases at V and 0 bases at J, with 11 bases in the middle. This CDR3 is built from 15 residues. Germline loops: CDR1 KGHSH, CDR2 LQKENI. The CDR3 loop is CASSSRSANTGELFF. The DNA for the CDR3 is TGTGCCAGCTCGTCTAGAAGCGCGAACACCGGGGAGCTGTTTTTT.

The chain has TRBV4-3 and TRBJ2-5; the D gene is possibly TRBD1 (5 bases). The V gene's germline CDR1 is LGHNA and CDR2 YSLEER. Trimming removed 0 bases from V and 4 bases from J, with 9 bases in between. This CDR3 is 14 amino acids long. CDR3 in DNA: TGCGCCAGCAGCCAAGAGGGCAGGGCAGAGACCCAGTACTTC. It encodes CASSQEGRAETQYF.

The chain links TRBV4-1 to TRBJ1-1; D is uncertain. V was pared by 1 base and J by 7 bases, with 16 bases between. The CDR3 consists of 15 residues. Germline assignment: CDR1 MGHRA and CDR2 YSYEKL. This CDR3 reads CASSQVKSVGLEAFF. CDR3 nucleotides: TGCGCCAGCAGCCAAGTAAAGTCGGTGGGCCTTGAAGCTTTCTTT.

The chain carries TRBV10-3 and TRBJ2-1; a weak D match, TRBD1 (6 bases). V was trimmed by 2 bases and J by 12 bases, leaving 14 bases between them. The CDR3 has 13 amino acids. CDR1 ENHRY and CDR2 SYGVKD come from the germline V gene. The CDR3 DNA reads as TGTGCCATCAGTGAGCCTGGACAGAGCCCGCAGTTCTTC. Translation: CAISEPGQSPQFF.

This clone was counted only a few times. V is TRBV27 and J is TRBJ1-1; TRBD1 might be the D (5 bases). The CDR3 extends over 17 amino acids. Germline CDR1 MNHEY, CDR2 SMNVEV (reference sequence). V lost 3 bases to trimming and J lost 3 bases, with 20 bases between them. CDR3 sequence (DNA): TGTGCCAGCAGTTTTCGAGGGGTGACGCTAGTAGACACTGAAGCTTTCTTT. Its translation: CASSFRGVTLVDTEAFF.

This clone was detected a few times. The CDR3 DNA reads as TGTGCCAGCAGCTTGGGCGGGACAGGACCTTACGAGCAGTACTTC. This gives the protein CASSLGGTGPYEQYF. The rearrangement links TRBV5-4 to TRBJ2-7; 8 nucleotides match TRBD1. Germline V gene lookup returns CDR1 SGHNT and CDR2 YYREEE (reference sequence). V was clipped by 0 bases and J by 4 bases; unmatched bases: 6. CDR3 length equals 15 residues.